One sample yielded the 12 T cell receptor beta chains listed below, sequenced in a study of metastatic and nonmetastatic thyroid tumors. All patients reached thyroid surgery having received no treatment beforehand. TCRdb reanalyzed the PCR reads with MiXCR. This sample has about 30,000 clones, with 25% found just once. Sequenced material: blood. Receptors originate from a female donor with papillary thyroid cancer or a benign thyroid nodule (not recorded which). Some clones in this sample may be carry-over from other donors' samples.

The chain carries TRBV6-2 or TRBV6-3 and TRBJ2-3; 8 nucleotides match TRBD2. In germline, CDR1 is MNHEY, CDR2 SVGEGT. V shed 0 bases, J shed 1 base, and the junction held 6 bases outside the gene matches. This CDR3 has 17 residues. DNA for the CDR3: TGTGCCAGCAGTTACTCGAGTACACTAGCGGGCACAGATACGCAGTATTTT. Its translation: CASSYSSTLAGTDTQYF.

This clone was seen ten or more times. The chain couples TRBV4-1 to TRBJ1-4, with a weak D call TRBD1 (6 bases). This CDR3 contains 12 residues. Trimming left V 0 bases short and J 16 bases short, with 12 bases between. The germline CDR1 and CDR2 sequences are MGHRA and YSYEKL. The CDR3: CASSQDQGSRFF. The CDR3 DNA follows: TGCGCCAGCAGCCAAGATCAGGGGAGTAGGTTTTTT.

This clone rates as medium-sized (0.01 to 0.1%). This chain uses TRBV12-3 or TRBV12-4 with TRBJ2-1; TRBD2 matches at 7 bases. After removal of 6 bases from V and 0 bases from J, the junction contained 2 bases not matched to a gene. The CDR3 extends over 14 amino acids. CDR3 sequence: CASRGGSSYNEQFF. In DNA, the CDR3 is TGTGCCAGCAGGGGAGGGAGCTCCTACAATGAGCAGTTCTTC.

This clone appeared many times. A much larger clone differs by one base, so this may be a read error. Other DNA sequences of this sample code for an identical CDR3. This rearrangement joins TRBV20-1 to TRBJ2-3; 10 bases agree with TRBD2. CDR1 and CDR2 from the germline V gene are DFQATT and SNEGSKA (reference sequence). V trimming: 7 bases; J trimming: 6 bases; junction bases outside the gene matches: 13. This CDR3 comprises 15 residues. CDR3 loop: CSVLLSGRDTDTQYF. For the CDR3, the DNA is TGCAGTGTTCTTCTCAGCGGGAGGGACACCGATACGCAGTATTTT.

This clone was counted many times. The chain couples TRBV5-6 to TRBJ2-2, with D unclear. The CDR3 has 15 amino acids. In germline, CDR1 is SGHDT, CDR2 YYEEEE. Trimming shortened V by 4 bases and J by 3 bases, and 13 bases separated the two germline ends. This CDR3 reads CASSGEPWDTGELFF. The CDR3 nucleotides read TGTGCCAGCAGCGGGGAACCCTGGGACACCGGGGAGCTGTTTTTT.

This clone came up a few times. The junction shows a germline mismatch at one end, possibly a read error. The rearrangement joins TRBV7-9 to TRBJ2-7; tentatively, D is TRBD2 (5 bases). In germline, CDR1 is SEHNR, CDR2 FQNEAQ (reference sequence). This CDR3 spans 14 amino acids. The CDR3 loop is CANSPLTGVYEQYF. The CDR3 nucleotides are TGTGCCAACAGCCCGCTCACCGGGGTCTACGAGCAGTACTTC.

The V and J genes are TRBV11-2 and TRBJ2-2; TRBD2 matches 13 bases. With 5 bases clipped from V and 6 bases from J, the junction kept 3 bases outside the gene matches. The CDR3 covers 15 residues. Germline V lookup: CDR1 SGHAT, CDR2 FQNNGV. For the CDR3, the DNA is TGTGCCAGCAGCCTTGGACTAGCGGGAGCCGGGGAGCTGTTTTTT. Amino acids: CASSLGLAGAGELFF.

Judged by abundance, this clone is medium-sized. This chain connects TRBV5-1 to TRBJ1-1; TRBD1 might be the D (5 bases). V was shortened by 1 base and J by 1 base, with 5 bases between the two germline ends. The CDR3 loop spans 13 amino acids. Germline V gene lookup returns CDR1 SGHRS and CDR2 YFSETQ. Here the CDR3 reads CASSLTGNTEAFF. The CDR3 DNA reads TGCGCCAGCAGCTTGACAGGGAACACTGAAGCTTTCTTT.

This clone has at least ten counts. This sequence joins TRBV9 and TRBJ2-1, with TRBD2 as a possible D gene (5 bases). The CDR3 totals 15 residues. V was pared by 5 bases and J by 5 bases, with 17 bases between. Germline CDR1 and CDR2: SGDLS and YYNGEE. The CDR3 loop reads CASSEGLLINNEQFF. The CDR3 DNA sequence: TGTGCCAGCAGTGAGGGCCTCCTAATTAACAATGAGCAGTTCTTC.

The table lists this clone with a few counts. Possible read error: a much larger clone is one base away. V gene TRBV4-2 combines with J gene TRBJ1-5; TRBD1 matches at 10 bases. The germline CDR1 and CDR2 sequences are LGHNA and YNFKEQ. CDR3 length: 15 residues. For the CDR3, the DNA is TGTGTCAGCAGCCAAGACAGGGGGCAGAATCAGCCCCAGCATTTT. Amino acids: CVSSQDRGQNQPQHF.

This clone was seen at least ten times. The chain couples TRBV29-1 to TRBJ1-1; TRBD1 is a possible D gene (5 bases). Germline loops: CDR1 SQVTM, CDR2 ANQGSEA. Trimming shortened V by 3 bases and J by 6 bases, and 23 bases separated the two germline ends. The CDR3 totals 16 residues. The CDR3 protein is CSVEGGLWGERAEAFF. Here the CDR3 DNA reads TGCAGCGTTGAGGGGGGTTTGTGGGGGGAGAGAGCTGAAGCTTTCTTT.

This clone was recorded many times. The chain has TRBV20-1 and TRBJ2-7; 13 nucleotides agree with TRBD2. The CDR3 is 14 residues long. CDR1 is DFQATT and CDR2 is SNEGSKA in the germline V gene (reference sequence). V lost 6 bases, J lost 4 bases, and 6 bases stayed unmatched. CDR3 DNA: TGCAGTGCCACCGGACTAGCGGGAGCTTACGAGCAGTACTTC. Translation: CSATGLAGAYEQYF.